The 14 T cell receptor beta chains below all came from one sample that was sequenced in a study of blood T cells in healthy people across ages. A second PCR of about 7 to 12 cycles used a sample-barcoded 5' primer and a J-beta primer mix. TCRdb processed the 5' RACE reads anew with MiXCR; each CDR3 protein has one entry. The sample has about 930,000 distinct CDR3 sequences; roughly 29% are singletons. The same data also went into a second study, on T cells of mothers and their children.

Sequenced sample: blood. These receptors were taken from a middle-aged woman in good health.

V is TRBV20-1 and J is TRBJ1-1; weak D call: TRBD1 (6 bases). CDR1 is DFQATT and CDR2 is SNEGSKA in the germline V gene (reference sequence). Trimming pared 6 bases from V and 10 bases from J, leaving 15 bases between. The CDR3 consists of 11 residues. The CDR3 nucleotides read TGCAGTGCCCGGGGGCCTGTTGGAGCTTTCTTT. It encodes CSARGPVGAFF.

The chain employs TRBV20-1 and TRBJ2-7; 12 bases line up with TRBD2. CDR1 DFQATT and CDR2 SNEGSKA come from the germline V gene (reference sequence). V lost 2 bases to trimming and J lost 6 bases; unmatched junction nucleotides: 11. The CDR3 sequence is 16 residues long. CDR3 sequence (DNA): TGCAGTGCTAGATTAGATGGACTAGCGGGACCTGGCGAGCAGTACTTC. It codes for CSARLDGLAGPGEQYF.

Ten or more counts support this clonotype. The rearrangement links TRBV29-1 to TRBJ2-1; D ambiguous. The germline gives CDR1 SQVTM, CDR2 ANQGSEA. The CDR3 consists of 13 residues. The V and J ends lost 1 base and 7 bases respectively, with 11 bases between them. As DNA, the CDR3 is TGCAGCGTTGAAGGTGACCTGGGGAATGAGCAGTTCTTC. Translated, it gives CSVEGDLGNEQFF.

Regarding this clonotype: A much more abundant neighbour one base away suggests this may be a read error. V usage is TRBV27 and J usage is TRBJ1-2, with 7 positions matching TRBD1. The junction had 6 bases not matched to a gene; V was cut back by 6 bases and J by 5 bases. CDR3 size: 13 residues. From germline, CDR1 is MNHEY and CDR2 SMNVEV (reference sequence). In nucleotides, the CDR3 is TGTGCCAGCAGGCGGACAGGATTATATGGCTACACCTTC. This sequence encodes CASRRTGLYGYTF.

This clonotype has at least ten counts. The rearrangement joins TRBV18 to TRBJ2-5; D is uncertain. Deletions cut 0 bases from V and 6 bases from J, with 8 bases between. Germline V CDR1 and CDR2: KGHSH, LQKENI. CDR3 length: 13 amino acids. This chain's CDR3 is CASSPPGLQTQYF. The CDR3 DNA follows: TGTGCCAGCTCACCACCTGGATTGCAGACCCAGTACTTC.

This chain links TRBV4-2 with TRBJ2-5, with 10 bases lining up with TRBD2. CDR3 length: 17 amino acids. Germline-derived CDR1 and CDR2 are LGHNA and YNFKEQ. Trimming removed 0 bases from V and 2 bases from J; junction bases left unmatched: 6. This CDR3 is CASSQDPSSGSQETQYF. The CDR3, as DNA: TGTGCCAGCAGCCAAGATCCGTCTAGCGGGAGTCAAGAGACCCAGTACTTC.

The chain has TRBV30 and TRBJ1-5; D perhaps matches TRBD1 (6 bases). V lost 0 bases, J lost 4 bases, and 13 bases lay in between. This CDR3 has 15 amino acids. The V gene's germline CDR1 is GTSNPN and CDR2 SVGIG (reference sequence). CDR3 residues: CAWSVLTGTNQPQHF. CDR3 coding DNA: TGTGCCTGGAGTGTACTCACCGGGACAAATCAGCCCCAGCATTTT.

Written as DNA, the CDR3 is TGTGCCAGCAGCCAAGAAGAGTGGCAGGAGGCGCGGAACGAGCAGTACTTC. This encodes CASSQEEWQEARNEQYF. This rearrangement joins TRBV14 to TRBJ2-5; maybe TRBD2 (5 bases). With the DNA end fitting TRBJ2-7 better, the J assignment may be wrong. Germline CDR1 SGHDN, CDR2 FVKESK. The CDR3 covers 17 residues.

The table lists this clonotype with many counts. This chain connects TRBV29-1 to TRBJ2-5; no firm D call. This CDR3 spans 13 amino acids. Germline V gene data show CDR1 as SQVTM and CDR2 as ANQGSEA. The V end was cut by 0 bases, the J end by 5 bases, with 10 bases between. The CDR3 sequence is CSVEDPLSETQYF. The CDR3 DNA follows: TGCAGCGTTGAAGATCCCCTGAGCGAGACCCAGTACTTC.

Regarding this clonotype: Germline and junction disagree at one end, which may indicate a read error. The chain recombines TRBV6-4 with TRBJ2-1, with TRBD2 matching 9 bases. The CDR3 totals 14 residues. Germline V gives CDR1 MRHNA, CDR2 SNTAGT. The CDR3 DNA follows: TGTGCCAGCGGTGATGCTAGCGGGGACAATGAGCAGTTCTTC. It translates to CASGDASGDNEQFF.

This clonotype was seen a few times. The chain couples TRBV12-3 or TRBV12-4 to TRBJ2-1; D remains ambiguous. Trimming took off 6 bases at V and 13 bases at J, with 16 bases between the two ends. The CDR3 spans 12 residues. CDR3: CASSHTEYPQFF. The CDR3 DNA is TGTGCCAGCAGCCACACCGAGTACCCCCAGTTCTTC.

The chain links TRBV6-5 to TRBJ2-7, with D maybe TRBD1 (6 bases). The CDR3 covers 15 residues. The germline V and J ends were trimmed by 8 bases and 1 base, with 18 bases remaining between them. Germline V gene lookup returns CDR1 MNHEY and CDR2 SVGAGI. Here the CDR3 reads CASGLGRQGSYEQYF. In DNA form, the CDR3 reads TGTGCCAGCGGTTTGGGTCGGCAGGGGTCCTACGAGCAGTACTTC.

This clonotype was counted at least ten times. The rearrangement links TRBV6-4 to TRBJ2-3; D might be TRBD1 (6 bases). Trimming took 6 bases from V and 5 from J, leaving 18 bases between them. CDR3 length: 15 residues. CDR1 is MRHNA, CDR2 SNTAGT, per germline. In nucleotides, the CDR3 is TGTGCCAGCAGCGAGGGGGTTTCAGCCAAAGATACGCAGTATTTT. Amino acid sequence: CASSEGVSAKDTQYF.

This clonotype was observed a few times. The genes are TRBV20-1 and TRBJ1-2; no reliable D call. Germline V lookup: CDR1 DFQATT, CDR2 SNEGSKA (reference sequence). With 0 bases removed from V and 2 bases from J, the gap between germline ends came to 10 bases. The CDR3 is made up of 14 amino acids. DNA for the CDR3: TGCAGTGCTAGAGAGGTGCCAGAGAACTATGGCTACACCTTC. Translated, it gives CSAREVPENYGYTF.